Listed here are 4 T cell receptor beta chains from one sample, sequenced in a study of OX40 agonist ivuxolimab in advanced cancers. Assay used: immunoSEQ multiplex PCR; TCRdb lists only in-frame clones, some missing. The table includes more than 65,000 clones, approximately 91% detected once. Source: CD4+ or CD8+ T cells sorted from blood, taken in a trial of the OX40 agonist ivuxolimab. Receptors originate from an adult with an advanced solid tumor such as melanoma, head and neck, liver or kidney cancer.

CDR3 DNA sequence: TGTGCCAGCAGCTTGGTGGGGAGATACTACAATGAGCAGTTCTTC. Encoded protein: CASSLVGRYYNEQFF. V is TRBV5-6 and J is TRBJ2-1; a weak D match, TRBD2 (5 bases). The CDR3 has 15 residues. Germline V gene data show CDR1 as SGHDT and CDR2 as YYEEEE. Between the trimmed V and J ends, which lost 0 bases and 3 bases, there was a span of 10 bases.

The chain carries TRBV19 and TRBJ1-1; tentatively, D is TRBD1 (5 bases). The V gene lost 9 bases and the J gene lost 1 base, with 18 bases spanning the gap. Germline V gives CDR1 LNHDA, CDR2 SQIVND (reference sequence). This CDR3 contains 15 residues. CDR3 protein: CASKSPGTGNTEAFF. CDR3 DNA sequence: TGTGCCAGCAAATCCCCCGGGACCGGGAACACTGAAGCTTTCTTT.

The chain links TRBV7-3 to TRBJ2-2; the D is unclear. The germline gives CDR1 SGHTA, CDR2 FQGTGA. V lost 3 bases, J lost 6 bases, and 11 bases lay in between. This CDR3 is built from 14 residues. CDR3 region: CASSFVSSAGELFF. The CDR3 nucleotides read TGTGCCAGCAGCTTCGTATCCAGTGCCGGGGAGCTGTTTTTT.

This clone was observed a single time. The J gene is TRBJ1-2, the V gene TRBV23-1; D gene ambiguous. TRBV23-1 is an ORF for which the function is uncertain. V was cut by 4 bases and J by 7 bases, with 4 bases left in between. CDR3 length: 10 residues. The CDR3: CASSRVGYTF. The CDR3, as DNA: TGCGCCAGCAGTCGGGTTGGCTACACCTTC.